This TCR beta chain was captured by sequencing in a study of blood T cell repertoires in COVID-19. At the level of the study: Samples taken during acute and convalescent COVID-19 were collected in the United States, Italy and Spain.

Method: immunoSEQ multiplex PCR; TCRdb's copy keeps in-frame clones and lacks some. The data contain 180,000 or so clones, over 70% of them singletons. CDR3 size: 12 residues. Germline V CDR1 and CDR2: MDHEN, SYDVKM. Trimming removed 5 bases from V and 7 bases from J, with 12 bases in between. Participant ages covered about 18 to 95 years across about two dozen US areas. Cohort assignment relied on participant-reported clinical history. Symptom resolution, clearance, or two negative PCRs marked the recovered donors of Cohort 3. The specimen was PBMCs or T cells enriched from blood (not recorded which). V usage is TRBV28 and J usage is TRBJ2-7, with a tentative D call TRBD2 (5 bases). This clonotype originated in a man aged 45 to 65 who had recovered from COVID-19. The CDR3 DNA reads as TGTGCCAGCAGTCCGGGGTCTGAGGAGCAGTACTTC. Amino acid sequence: CASSPGSEEQYF.